The 20 T cell receptor beta chains below all came from one sample that was sequenced in a study of glioma-infiltrating T cells after dendritic cell vaccination (dated by TCRdb to about 2016). Reading the label with the study, this specimen's time point is: after dendritic cell vaccination, including at tumor progression/relapse. Library generation was performed with the immunoSEQ multiplex PCR assay. Imported from immuneACCESS, the table was reduced by TCRdb to in-frame sequences with V and J called. These copies leave out some clones; in studies compared against another copy, an unresolved V gene accounts for under half, and the cause of the remainder is not known. The sample table contains around 78,000 clones; only one count was recorded for 85% of them. The ten biggest clones cover roughly 8.4% of the sample. The material sequenced was blood, taken after dendritic cell vaccination. Receptors originate from a human donor with glioblastoma.

For this clone: One junction end does not reproduce the germline sequence, and a read error may be involved. CDR3: CASSEAGGTSGSLSYEQYF. CDR3 nucleotide sequence: TGTGCCAGCAGCGAAGCTGGGGGGACTAGCGGGAGTCTGAGTTACGAGCAGTACTTC. The gene calls are TRBV2 and TRBJ2-7; TRBD2 matches 14 bases. Germline CDR1 is SNHLY and CDR2 is FYNNEI. CDR3 size: 19 residues.

The rearrangement joins TRBV4-2 to TRBJ2-7; 11 nucleotides match TRBD2. Germline loops: CDR1 LGHNA, CDR2 YNFKEQ. The CDR3 runs 16 residues. V gave up 0 bases and J gave up 1 base; unmatched junction bases: 2. The CDR3: CASSQDGTSGSYEQYF. The CDR3 DNA follows: TGTGCCAGCAGCCAAGATGGGACTAGCGGATCCTACGAGCAGTACTTC.

CDR3 protein: CASSLAVGQGQFF. The DNA of the CDR3 is TGTGCCAGCAGCTTAGCGGTAGGACAGGGGCAGTTCTTC. The chain joins TRBV7-7 to TRBJ2-1; 8 bases align to TRBD1. CDR1 is SSHAT, CDR2 FNYEAQ, per germline (reference sequence). The CDR3 is 13 residues long. With V trimmed by 0 bases and J by 12 bases, 4 bases remained unmatched. Variable domain in full (rest from reference TRBV7-7 and TRBJ2-1): GAGVSQSPRYKVTKRGQDVTLRCDPISSHATLYWYQQALGQGPEFLTYFNYEAQPDKSGLPSDRFSAERPEGSISTLTIQRTEQRDSAMYRCASSLAVGQGQFFGPGTRLTVL.

The CDR3 protein is CASSVSGTGHQETQYF. The DNA of the CDR3 is TGTGCCAGCAGCGTGTCTGGGACAGGGCACCAAGAGACCCAGTACTTC. The chain couples TRBV9 to TRBJ2-5; 9 bases agree with TRBD1. The V gene end was trimmed by 2 bases and the J gene end by 0 bases; junction bases not matched to a gene: 5. This CDR3 has 16 amino acids. Germline V gene lookup returns CDR1 SGDLS and CDR2 YYNGEE.

The chain has TRBV25-1 and TRBJ2-3, with TRBD2 matching 11 bases. Germline CDR1 and CDR2: MGHDK and SYGVNS. CDR3 length equals 17 residues. Losses at the gene ends were 8 bases for V and 1 base for J; bases not matched to a gene: 11. CDR3 sequence: CASPCLTSGRCTDTQYF. CDR3 nucleotide sequence: TGTGCCAGCCCCTGTCTAACTAGCGGGAGATGCACAGATACGCAGTATTTT.

The gene calls are TRBV4-1 and TRBJ2-1; TRBD2 agrees at 7 bases. The CDR3 has 16 amino acids. Losses at the gene ends were 2 bases for V and 4 bases for J; bases not matched to a gene: 8. Germline CDR1 MGHRA, CDR2 YSYEKL. As DNA, the CDR3 is TGCGCCAGCAGCCAAATTACCGGGACTACGTACAATGAGCAGTTCTTC. Translation: CASSQITGTTYNEQFF.

CDR3 protein: CASSYDAVTRSGELFF. The CDR3 nucleotides read TGTGCCAGCAGTTACGACGCGGTAACTAGATCCGGGGAGCTGTTTTTT. J is TRBJ2-2 and V is TRBV6-5, with D perhaps matching TRBD2 (5 bases). The CDR3 contains 16 residues. CDR1 and CDR2 (germline): MNHEY, SVGAGI. V was clipped by 2 bases and J by 6 bases, with 16 bases between them.

In its sample, this clone was seen once. The chain recombines TRBV20-1 with TRBJ2-1; D perhaps matches TRBD2 (6 bases). Germline CDR1 reads DFQATT; CDR2 reads SNEGSKA (reference sequence). The CDR3 length is 11 residues. V lost 5 bases, J lost 9 bases, and 11 bases lay in between. Here the CDR3 reads CSAGTSTEQFF. The CDR3 coding sequence is TGCAGTGCTGGAACTAGCACTGAGCAGTTCTTC.

The chain is built from TRBV27 and TRBJ2-1, with D possibly TRBD1 on 6 matching bases. With 3 bases removed from V and 2 bases from J, the gap between germline ends came to 8 bases. This CDR3 is 14 amino acids long. In germline, CDR1 is MNHEY, CDR2 SMNVEV (reference sequence). The CDR3 DNA reads as TGTGCCAGCAGTTTTCAGGGGACCTACAATGAGCAGTTCTTC. As protein: CASSFQGTYNEQFF.

The chain links TRBV6-5 to TRBJ1-1; no clear D. V shed 0 bases and J shed 4 bases, with 9 bases lying between them. Per germline, CDR1 MNHEY and CDR2 SVGAGI. The CDR3 covers 14 residues. CDR3 region: CASSYSSSGTEAFF. CDR3 nucleotides: TGTGCCAGCAGTTACTCCTCGTCGGGCACTGAAGCTTTCTTT.

The chain is built from TRBV7-9 and TRBJ1-1; D is unclear. Per the germline V gene, CDR1 is SEHNR and CDR2 is FQNEAQ (reference sequence). CDR3 length: 15 amino acids. Trimming took 5 bases from V and 3 from J, leaving 16 bases between them. CDR3 DNA sequence: TGTGCCAGCAGCAAAACGAATGTGGGAGACACTGAAGCTTTCTTT. Translation: CASSKTNVGDTEAFF.

V usage is TRBV29-1 and J usage is TRBJ2-7, with D possibly TRBD2 on 6 matching bases. The CDR3 is 14 residues long. V lost 3 bases and J 0 bases, leaving 12 bases between the germline ends. Germline V CDR1 and CDR2: SQVTM, ANQGSEA. The CDR3 region is CSVEDGSGSYEQYF. The CDR3 DNA sequence: TGCAGCGTTGAGGATGGTAGCGGCTCCTACGAGCAGTACTTC.

The chain recombines TRBV7-2 with TRBJ2-5, with a tentative D call TRBD1 (6 bases). V lost 0 bases and J 1 base, leaving 9 bases between the germline ends. Germline CDR1 is SGHTA and CDR2 is FQGNSA. The CDR3 totals 15 residues. CDR3: CASSLAWTVQETQYF. CDR3 in DNA: TGTGCCAGCAGCTTAGCGTGGACAGTCCAAGAGACCCAGTACTTC.

This clone has only one observation. This sequence joins TRBV25-1 and TRBJ2-5; 11 bases line up with TRBD2. V dropped 5 bases and J dropped 5; count of bases not matched to a gene: 4. This CDR3 region has 14 residues. Germline-derived CDR1 and CDR2 are MGHDK and SYGVNS. The CDR3 is CASSIAGGPETQYF. CDR3 in DNA: TGTGCCAGCAGTATAGCGGGAGGGCCGGAGACCCAGTACTTC.

The J gene is TRBJ2-5, the V gene TRBV11-2; D is perhaps TRBD2 (6 bases). The germline V gene has CDR1 SGHAT and CDR2 FQNNGV. With 1 base removed from V and 4 bases from J, the gap between germline ends came to 10 bases. This CDR3 has 14 amino acids. The CDR3 DNA sequence: TGTGCCAGCAGCTTAGCGGGAGCTCGAGAGACCCAGTACTTC. Its protein product is CASSLAGARETQYF.

The chain recombines TRBV7-2 with TRBJ2-7; maybe TRBD2 (5 bases). V was pared by 3 bases and J by 1 base, with 19 bases between. Germline CDR1 is SGHTA and CDR2 is FQGNSA. This CDR3 contains 17 residues. In DNA, the CDR3 is TGTGCCAGCAGCTTCGATGCTGCCCCCGGGAAGTCCTACGAGCAGTACTTC. It specifies CASSFDAAPGKSYEQYF.

This chain uses TRBV7-6 with TRBJ1-2, with D maybe TRBD1 (5 bases). CDR1 is SGHVS and CDR2 is FNYEAQ in the germline V gene. Trimming cost V 5 bases and J 1 base, with 14 bases left between them. The CDR3 is 15 amino acids. The CDR3 bases are TGTGCCAGCAGCCCATACCTCAGGGATAACTATGGCTACACCTTC. Translation: CASSPYLRDNYGYTF. The entire variable domain, with the rest obtained from reference TRBV7-6 and TRBJ1-2, is as follows: GAGVSQSPRYKVTKRGQDVALRCDPISGHVSLYWYRQALGQGPEFLTYFNYEAQQDKSGLPNDRFSAERPEGSISTLTIQRTEQRDSAMYRCASSPYLRDNYGYTFGSGTRLTVV.

The chain joins TRBV5-1 to TRBJ2-4; 9 bases are a match to TRBD1. Germline V gene sequence: CDR1 SGHRS, CDR2 YFSETQ. The V segment lost 0 bases and the J segment 15 bases; nucleotides outside the gene matches: 10. CDR3 size: 14 residues. CDR3 in DNA: TGCGCCAGCAGCTTGGGGGCAACAGGGGGCCGAGGGTACTTC. This codes for CASSLGATGGRGYF.

The CDR3 region has the DNA TGTGCCAGCAGGGGACAGGGAAAGGACGAGCAGTACTTC. This translates into CASRGQGKDEQYF. The chain employs TRBV27 and TRBJ2-7; 9 nucleotides align to TRBD1. The CDR3 length is 13 residues. CDR1 MNHEY and CDR2 SMNVEV come from the germline V gene (reference sequence). Germline trimming cut 6 bases from V and 5 bases from J; bases unmatched to any gene: 5.

The chain carries TRBV2 and TRBJ2-2; perhaps TRBD1 as D (6 bases). This CDR3 is 14 amino acids long. Trimming shortened V by 4 bases and J by 6 bases, and 12 bases separated the two germline ends. Germline assignment: CDR1 SNHLY and CDR2 FYNNEI. CDR3 nucleotides: TGTGCCAGCAGTGGACTACAGGGTTCCGGGGAGCTGTTTTTT. It yields the protein CASSGLQGSGELFF.